The clone carrying this T cell receptor (beta chain) has only one observation. One junction end does not reproduce the germline sequence, and a read error may be involved. This sample stems from a study of molecular identifiers for immune sequencing clone quantification. TCRdb called the PCR reads again in MiXCR, with one record for every CDR3 protein. The table shows 75,000 to 95,000 distinct CDR3 sequences, with roughly 25% occurring only once. The source is a human donor in good health. Some libraries in this study had Jurkat cell RNA spiked in. Sequences were obtained from naive CD8+ T cells from blood, with Jurkat cell RNA spiked in. This sample's subset: FACS-sorted CD8+CD4-CCR7+CD45RA+ naive T cells.

The CDR3 reads CASSSPGTGVLDERFF. The CDR3 nucleotides read TGTGCCAGCAGCTCTCCCGGGACAGGGGTCTTAGATGAGCGGTTCTTC. This chain connects TRBV11-2 to TRBJ2-1, with TRBD1 matching 10 bases. CDR1 and CDR2 from the germline V gene are SGHAT and FQNNGV. The CDR3 extends over 16 amino acids.